This entry concerns a single TCR beta chain. This was a deep-level run. TCRdb's copy holds only in-frame clones and misses some; the assay was immunoSEQ multiplex PCR. The sample carries about 2.1 million clones, around 93% recorded once. The naive CD8 population came from CD45RO-negative cells selected for CCR7, without terminally differentiated effector memory CD45RA+ cells. This record comes from a study of shared clonotypes between healthy human individuals. Germline CDR1 MNHEY, CDR2 SVGAGI. V dropped 6 bases and J dropped 2 bases, with 10 bases sitting between them. The CDR3 is 13 residues long. The sequenced material came from naive CD8+ T cells from PBMCs. The sequence came from a man in his late teens or twenties in good health. Some clones in this sample may be carry-over from other donors' samples. The V gene is TRBV6-5, the J gene TRBJ2-5; TRBD1 is a possible D gene (6 bases). CDR3 nucleotides: TGTGCCAGCAGCTGGGACATACAAGAGACCCAGTACTTC. It is translated as CASSWDIQETQYF.